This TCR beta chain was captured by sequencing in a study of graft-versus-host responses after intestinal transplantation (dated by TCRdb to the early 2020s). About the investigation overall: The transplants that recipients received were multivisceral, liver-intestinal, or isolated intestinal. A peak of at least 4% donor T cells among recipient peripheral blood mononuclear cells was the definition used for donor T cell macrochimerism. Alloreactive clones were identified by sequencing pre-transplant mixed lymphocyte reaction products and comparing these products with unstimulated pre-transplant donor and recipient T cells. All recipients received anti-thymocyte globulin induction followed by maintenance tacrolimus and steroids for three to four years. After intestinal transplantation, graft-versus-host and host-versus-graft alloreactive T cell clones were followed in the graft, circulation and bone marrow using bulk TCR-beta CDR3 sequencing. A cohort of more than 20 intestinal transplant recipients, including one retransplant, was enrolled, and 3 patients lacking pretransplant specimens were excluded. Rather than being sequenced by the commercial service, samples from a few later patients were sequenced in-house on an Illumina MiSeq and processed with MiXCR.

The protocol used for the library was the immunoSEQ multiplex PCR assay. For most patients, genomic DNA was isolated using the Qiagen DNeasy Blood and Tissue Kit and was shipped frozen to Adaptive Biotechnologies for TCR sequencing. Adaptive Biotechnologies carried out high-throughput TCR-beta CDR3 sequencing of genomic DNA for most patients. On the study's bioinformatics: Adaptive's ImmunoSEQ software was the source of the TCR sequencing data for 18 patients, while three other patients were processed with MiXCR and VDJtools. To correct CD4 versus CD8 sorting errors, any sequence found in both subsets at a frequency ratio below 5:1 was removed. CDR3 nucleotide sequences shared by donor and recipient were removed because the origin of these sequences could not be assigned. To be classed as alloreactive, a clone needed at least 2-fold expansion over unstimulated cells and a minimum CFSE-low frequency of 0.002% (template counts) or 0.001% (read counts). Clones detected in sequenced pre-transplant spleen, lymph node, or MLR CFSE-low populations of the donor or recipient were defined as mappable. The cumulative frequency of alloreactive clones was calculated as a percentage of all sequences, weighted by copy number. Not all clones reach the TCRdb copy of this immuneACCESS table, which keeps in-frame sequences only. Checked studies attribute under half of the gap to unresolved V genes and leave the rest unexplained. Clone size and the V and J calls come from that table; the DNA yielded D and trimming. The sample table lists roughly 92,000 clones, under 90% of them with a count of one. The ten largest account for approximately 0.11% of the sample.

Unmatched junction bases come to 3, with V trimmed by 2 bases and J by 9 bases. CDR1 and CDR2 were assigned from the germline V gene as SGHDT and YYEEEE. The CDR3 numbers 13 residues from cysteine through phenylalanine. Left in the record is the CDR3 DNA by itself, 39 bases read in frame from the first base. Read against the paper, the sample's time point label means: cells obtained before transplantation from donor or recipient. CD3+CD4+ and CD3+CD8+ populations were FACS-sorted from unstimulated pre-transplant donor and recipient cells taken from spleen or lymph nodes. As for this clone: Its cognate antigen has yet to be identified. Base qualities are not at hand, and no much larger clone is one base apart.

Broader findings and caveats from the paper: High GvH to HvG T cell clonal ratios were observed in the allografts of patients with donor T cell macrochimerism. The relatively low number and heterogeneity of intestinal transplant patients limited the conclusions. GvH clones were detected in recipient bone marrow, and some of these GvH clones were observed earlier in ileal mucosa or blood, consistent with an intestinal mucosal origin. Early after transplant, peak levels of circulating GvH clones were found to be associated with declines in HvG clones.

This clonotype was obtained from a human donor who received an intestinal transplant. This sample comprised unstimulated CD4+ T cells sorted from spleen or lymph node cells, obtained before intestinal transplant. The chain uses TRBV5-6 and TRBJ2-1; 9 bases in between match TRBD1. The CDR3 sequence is CASSFTGGGEQFF. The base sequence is TGTGCCAGCAGCTTCACAGGGGGCGGTGAGCAGTTCTTC. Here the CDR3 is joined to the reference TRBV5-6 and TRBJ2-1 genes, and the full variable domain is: DAGVTQSPTHLIKTRGQQVTLRCSPKSGHDTVSWYQQALGQGPQFIFQYYEEEERQRGNFPDRFSGHQFPNYSSELNVNALLLGDSALYLCASSFTGGGEQFFGPGTRLTVL.